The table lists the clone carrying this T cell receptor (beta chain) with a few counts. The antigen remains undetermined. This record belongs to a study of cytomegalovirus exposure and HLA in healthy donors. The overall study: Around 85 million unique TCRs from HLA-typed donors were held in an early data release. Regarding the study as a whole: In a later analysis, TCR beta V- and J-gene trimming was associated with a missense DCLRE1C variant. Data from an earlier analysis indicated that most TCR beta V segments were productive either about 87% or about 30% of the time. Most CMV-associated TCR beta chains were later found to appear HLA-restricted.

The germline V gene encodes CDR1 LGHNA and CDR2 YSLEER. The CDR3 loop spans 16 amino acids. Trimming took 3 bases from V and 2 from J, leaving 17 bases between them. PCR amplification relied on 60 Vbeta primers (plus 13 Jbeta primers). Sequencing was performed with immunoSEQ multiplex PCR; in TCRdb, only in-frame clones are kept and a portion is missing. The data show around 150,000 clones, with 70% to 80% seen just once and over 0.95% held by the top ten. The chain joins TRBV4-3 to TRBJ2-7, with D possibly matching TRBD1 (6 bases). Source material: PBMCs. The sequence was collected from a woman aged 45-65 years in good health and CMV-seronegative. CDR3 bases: TGCGCCAGCAGCCATGATTCAGGGGACGGAACCTACGAGCAGTACTTC. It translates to CASSHDSGDGTYEQYF.